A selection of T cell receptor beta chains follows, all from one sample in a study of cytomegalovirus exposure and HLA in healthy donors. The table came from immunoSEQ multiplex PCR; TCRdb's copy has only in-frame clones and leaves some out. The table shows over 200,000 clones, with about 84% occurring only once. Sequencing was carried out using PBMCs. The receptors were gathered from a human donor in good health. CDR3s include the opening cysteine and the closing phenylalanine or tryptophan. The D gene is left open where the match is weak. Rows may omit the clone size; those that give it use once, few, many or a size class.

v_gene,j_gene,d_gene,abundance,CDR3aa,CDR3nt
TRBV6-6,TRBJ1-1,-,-,CASSTTDRSAFF,TGTGCCAGCAGTACCACAGACAGGAGCGCTTTCTTT
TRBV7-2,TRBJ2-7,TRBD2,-,CASSLQTGTSGRSYEQYF,TGTGCCAGCAGCCTCCAGACCGGGACTAGCGGGCGCTCCTACGAGCAGTACTTC
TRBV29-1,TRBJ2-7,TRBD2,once,CSGEIAGTYEQYF,TGCAGCGGGGAGATAGCGGGGACCTACGAGCAGTACTTC
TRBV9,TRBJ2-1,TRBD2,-,CASSVGLAGGGFYNEQFF,TGTGCCAGCAGCGTCGGACTAGCGGGAGGAGGTTTCTACAATGAGCAGTTCTTC
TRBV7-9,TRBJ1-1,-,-,CASSPSPARFNRANTEAFF,TGTGCCAGCAGCCCATCTCCGGCCCGCTTTAACAGGGCCAACACTGAAGCTTTCTTT
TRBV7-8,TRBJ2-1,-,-,CASRERAYNEQFF,TGTGCCAGCAGAGAGCGGGCCTACAATGAGCAGTTCTTC
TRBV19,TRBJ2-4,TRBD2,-,CASKNGRLAKNIQYF,TGTGCCAGTAAGAACGGGAGGCTAGCCAAAAACATTCAGTACTTC
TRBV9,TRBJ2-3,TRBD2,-,CASASGGGTDTQYF,TGTGCCAGCGCCTCCGGGGGGGGCACAGATACGCAGTATTTT
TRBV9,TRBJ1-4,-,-,CASSGLQGSDGLFF,TGTGCCAGCAGTGGGCTACAGGGATCTGACGGTCTGTTTTTT
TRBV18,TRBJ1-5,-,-,CASSPGTPSNQPQHF,TGTGCCAGCTCACCCGGGACACCTTCCAATCAGCCCCAGCATTTT
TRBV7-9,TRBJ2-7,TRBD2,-,CASSPPRLALTSYEQYF,TGTGCCAGCAGCCCTCCCCGACTAGCGCTCACCTCCTACGAGCAGTACTTC
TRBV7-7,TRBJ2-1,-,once,CASSLSVYNEQFF,TGTGCTAGCAGCTTATCCGTTTACAATGAGCAGTTCTTC
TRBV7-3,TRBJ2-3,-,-,CASSSHEVSTDTQYF,TGTGCCAGCAGCTCTCACGAGGTTAGCACAGATACGCAGTATTTT
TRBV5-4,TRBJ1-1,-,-,CASSWRGLEATEAFF,TGTGCCAGCAGCTGGCGTGGCTTAGAGGCCACTGAAGCTTTCTTT
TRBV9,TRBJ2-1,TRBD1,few,CASSVRDSGFSSYNEQFF,TGTGCCAGCAGCGTACGGGACAGCGGCTTTAGCTCCTACAATGAGCAGTTCTTC
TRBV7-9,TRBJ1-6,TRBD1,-,CASSLGQGSPLHF,TGTGCCAGCAGCTTGGGACAGGGCTCACCCCTCCACTTT
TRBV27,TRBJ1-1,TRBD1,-,CASSPGQGWTEAFF,TGTGCCAGCAGTCCCGGACAGGGGTGGACTGAAGCTTTCTTT
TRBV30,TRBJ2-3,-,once,CAWSPSPGTDTQYF,TGTGCCTGGAGTCCAAGTCCAGGCACAGATACGCAGTATTTT
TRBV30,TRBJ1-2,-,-,CAWRDRAYGYTF,TGTGCCTGGAGAGATCGAGCGTATGGCTACACCTTC
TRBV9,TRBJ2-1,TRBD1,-,CASSLGTGNEQFF,TGTGCCAGCAGCCTCGGGACAGGGAATGAGCAGTTCTTC
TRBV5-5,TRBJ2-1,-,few,CASSHSWSEQFF,TGTGCCAGCAGCCATAGCTGGAGCGAGCAGTTCTTC
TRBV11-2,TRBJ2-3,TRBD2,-,CASNPTSGSKDTQYF,TGTGCCAGCAACCCGACTAGCGGGAGTAAAGATACGCAGTATTTT
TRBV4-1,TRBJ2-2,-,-,CASSQDLPGNTGELFF,TGCGCCAGCAGCCAAGATCTCCCAGGGAACACCGGGGAGCTGTTTTTT
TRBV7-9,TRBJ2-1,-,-,CASSILISGESNEQFF,TGTGCCAGCAGCATACTGATATCGGGGGAATCAAATGAGCAGTTCTTC
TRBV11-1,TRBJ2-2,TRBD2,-,CASSLFASGSPTGELFF,TGTGCCAGCAGCTTATTTGCTAGCGGGAGTCCCACCGGGGAGCTGTTTTTT
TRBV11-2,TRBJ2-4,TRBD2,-,CASSLDDAVRGVQYF,TGTGCCAGCAGCTTAGATGATGCAGTGCGGGGGGTTCAGTACTTC
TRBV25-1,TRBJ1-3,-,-,CASSPGHHSGNTIYF,TGTGCCAGCAGCCCGGGACACCACTCTGGAAACACCATATATTTT
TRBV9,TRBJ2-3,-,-,CASSVAGTRDTQYF,TGTGCCAGCAGCGTAGCGGGAACTAGAGATACGCAGTATTTT
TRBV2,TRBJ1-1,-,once,CASSEASRGSDTEAFF,TGTGCCAGCAGTGAAGCATCGCGGGGGTCTGACACTGAAGCTTTCTTT
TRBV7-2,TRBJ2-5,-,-,CASSASETQYF,TGTGCCAGCAGCGCAAGCGAAACCCAGTACTTC
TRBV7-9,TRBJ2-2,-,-,CASTFQGGNTGELFF,TGTGCCAGCACCTTTCAGGGAGGCAACACCGGGGAGCTGTTTTTT
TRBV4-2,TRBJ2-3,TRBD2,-,CASSQEGPSGGGSYTQYF,TGTGCCAGCAGCCAAGAGGGGCCTAGCGGGGGAGGGAGTTATACGCAGTATTTT
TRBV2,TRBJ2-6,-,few,CASSVAGTGANVLTF,TGTGCCAGCAGTGTCGCAGGTACCGGGGCCAACGTCCTGACTTTC
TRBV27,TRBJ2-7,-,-,CASSPYVAEESYEQYF,TGTGCCAGCAGTCCGTACGTAGCGGAGGAAAGCTACGAGCAGTACTTC
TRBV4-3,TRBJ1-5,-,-,CASSPDRDHQPQHF,TGCGCCAGCAGCCCTGACAGAGACCATCAGCCCCAGCATTTT
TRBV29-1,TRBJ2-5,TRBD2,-,CSVEGSSGRGPQETQYF,TGCAGCGTTGAGGGGTCTAGCGGGAGGGGACCCCAAGAGACCCAGTACTTC
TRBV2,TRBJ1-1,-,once,CASTFRRGAGGTEAFF,TGTGCCAGCACCTTCCGGCGGGGGGCTGGGGGCACTGAAGCTTTCTTT
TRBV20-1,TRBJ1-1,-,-,CSAYRATEAFF,TGCAGTGCTTACAGGGCCACTGAAGCTTTCTTT
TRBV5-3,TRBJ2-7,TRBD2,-,CARSPIAGGGLYEQYF,TGTGCCAGAAGCCCTATAGCGGGAGGGGGCCTCTACGAGCAGTACTTC
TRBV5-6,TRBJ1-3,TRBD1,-,CASSLEWQGGGNTIYF,TGTGCCAGCAGCTTGGAGTGGCAGGGGGGTGGAAACACCATATATTTT
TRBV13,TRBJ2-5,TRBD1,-,CASSLGWTGRETQYF,TGTGCCAGCAGCTTAGGGTGGACAGGGAGAGAGACCCAGTACTTC
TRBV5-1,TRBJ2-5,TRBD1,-,CASSLRTGGRETQYF,TGCGCCAGCAGCCTTAGGACAGGGGGCCGGGAGACCCAGTACTTC
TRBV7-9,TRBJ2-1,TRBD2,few,CASSLGAGGYNEQFF,TGTGCCAGCAGCTTAGGGGCGGGAGGCTACAATGAGCAGTTCTTC
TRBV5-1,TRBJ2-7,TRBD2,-,CASSAMGLAGGREQYF,TGCGCCAGCAGCGCAATGGGACTAGCGGGAGGTCGCGAGCAGTACTTC
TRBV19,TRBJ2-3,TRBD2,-,CASSIDGTSGKTTDTQYF,TGTGCCAGTAGTATAGATGGGACTAGCGGGAAGACCACAGATACGCAGTATTTT
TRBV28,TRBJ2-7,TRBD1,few,CASSLPAGTVSYEQYF,TGTGCCAGCAGTCTTCCCGCCGGGACAGTATCCTACGAGCAGTACTTC
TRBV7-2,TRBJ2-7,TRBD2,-,CASSRRTSGSSYEQYF,TGTGCCAGCAGCCGCAGGACTAGCGGGAGCTCCTACGAGCAGTACTTC
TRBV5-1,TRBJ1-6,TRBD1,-,CASSLGQGVENSPLHF,TGCGCCAGCAGCTTGGGCCAGGGGGTAGAAAATTCACCCCTCCACTTT
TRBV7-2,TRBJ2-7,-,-,CASSPAPGQSFYEQYF,TGTGCCAGCAGCCCGGCCCCAGGACAGTCCTTCTACGAGCAGTACTTC
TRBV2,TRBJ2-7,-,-,CASSDQGYEQYF,TGTGCCAGCAGTGACCAGGGCTACGAGCAGTACTTC
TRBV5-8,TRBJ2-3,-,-,CASSLAGGPLTDTQYF,TGTGCCAGCAGCTTGGCCGGGGGACCGCTCACAGATACGCAGTATTTT
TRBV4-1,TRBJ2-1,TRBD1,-,CASSQDRGFNNEQFF,TGCGCCAGCAGCCAAGACAGGGGGTTTAATAATGAGCAGTTCTTC
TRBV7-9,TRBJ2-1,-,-,CASSKAGTRGNEQFF,TGTGCCAGCAGCAAAGCCGGGACACGTGGGAATGAGCAGTTCTTC
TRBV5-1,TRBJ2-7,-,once,CASSLGASNFGEQYF,TGCGCCAGCAGCTTAGGTGCTAGCAATTTCGGCGAGCAGTACTTC
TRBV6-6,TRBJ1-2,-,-,CASRPNYGYTF,TGTGCCAGCCGTCCTAACTATGGCTACACCTTC
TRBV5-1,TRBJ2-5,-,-,CASSLNSDQETQYF,TGCGCCAGCAGCTTGAATTCCGACCAAGAGACCCAGTACTTC
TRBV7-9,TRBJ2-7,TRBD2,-,CASSYLGLADEQYF,TGTGCCAGCAGCTACTTGGGACTAGCGGACGAGCAGTACTTC